This T cell receptor (beta chain) is drawn from a study of CD8+ T cells in alopecia areata. Study-level findings and limits: Persistence during tofacitinib was seen for many expanded lesional clones in scalp and blood.

With respect to this clone: Its antigen remains unidentified. The same CDR3 arises from other DNA sequences in this sample as well.

cDNA serving as the sequencing template came from extracted, reverse transcribed RNA. The table came from immunoSEQ multiplex PCR; TCRdb's copy has only in-frame clones and leaves some out. The sample yields about 140,000 clones, roughly 50% seen once. The germline V gene has CDR1 SQVTM and CDR2 ANQGSEA. The V and J ends lost 4 bases and 0 bases, in that order; junction bases with no gene match: 2. The CDR3 has 13 residues. As to treatment: oral pan-JAK inhibitor, 5-10 mg twice daily. This rearrangement joins TRBV29-1 to TRBJ2-7; 8 bases are a match to TRBD1. This sample comprised CD8+ T cells sorted from blood, obtained at week 4, from a patient treated with tofacitinib. The origin of this receptor is a human donor with alopecia areata. The CDR3 region is CSVGTGSSYEQYF. The CDR3 DNA is TGCAGCGTTGGGACAGGGAGCTCCTACGAGCAGTACTTC.